This is a list of T cell receptor beta chains from one sample in a study of blood T cell repertoires in COVID-19. Generated by immunoSEQ multiplex PCR, the TCRdb table keeps only in-frame clones and is missing some. The data contain tens of thousands of clones, roughly 88% of them singletons. Sequenced sample: peripheral blood. These receptors came from a man aged 50 or older with acute or convalescent COVID-19. The CDR3 runs from the conserved cysteine through the conserved F or W. A D gene is named only where the DNA matches it firmly. Rows give clone size only sometimes, using once, few, many, or a class for an expanded clone.

d_call: TRBD2; v_call: TRBV29-1; j_call: TRBJ2-3; clone_size: NA; cdr3_aa: CSVRRESGTDTQYF; cdr3_nt: TGCAGCGTACGGCGGGAGAGCGGCACAGATACGCAGTATTTT
d_call: TRBD2; v_call: TRBV3-1/TRBV3-2; j_call: TRBJ2-7; clone_size: once; cdr3_aa: CASSETSGRGLDEQYF; cdr3_nt: TGTGCCAGCAGCGAGACTAGCGGGAGAGGTCTGGACGAGCAGTACTTC
d_call: NA; v_call: TRBV21-1; j_call: TRBJ2-1; clone_size: NA; cdr3_aa: CASSKGRGWWDEQFF; cdr3_nt: TGTGCCAGCAGCAAAGGCAGGGGCTGGTGGGATGAGCAGTTCTTC
d_call: TRBD1; v_call: TRBV6-5; j_call: TRBJ1-3; clone_size: NA; cdr3_aa: CASSRTGFGNTIYF; cdr3_nt: TGTGCCAGCAGCAGGACAGGGTTCGGAAACACCATATATTTT
d_call: NA; v_call: TRBV4-3; j_call: TRBJ2-5; clone_size: NA; cdr3_aa: CASSQDRGGFGTQYF; cdr3_nt: TGCGCCAGCAGCCAAGATCGAGGGGGATTTGGGACCCAGTACTTC
d_call: TRBD1; v_call: TRBV9; j_call: TRBJ1-2; clone_size: NA; cdr3_aa: CASSARGQRYGYTF; cdr3_nt: TGTGCCAGCAGCGCCCGGGGACAGCGCTATGGCTACACCTTC
d_call: NA; v_call: TRBV19; j_call: TRBJ1-5; clone_size: NA; cdr3_aa: CASSGSLNQPQHF; cdr3_nt: TGTGCCAGTAGTGGGAGCCTCAATCAGCCCCAGCATTTT
d_call: NA; v_call: TRBV11-2; j_call: TRBJ2-1; clone_size: NA; cdr3_aa: CASSIHPPGLPNEQFF; cdr3_nt: TGTGCCAGCAGCATCCATCCCCCGGGACTTCCCAATGAGCAGTTCTTC
d_call: NA; v_call: TRBV19; j_call: TRBJ1-2; clone_size: NA; cdr3_aa: CASSMGRTGWIYGYTF; cdr3_nt: TGTGCCAGTAGTATGGGTCGAACAGGGTGGATCTATGGCTACACCTTC
d_call: TRBD1; v_call: TRBV14; j_call: TRBJ1-2; clone_size: NA; cdr3_aa: CASSRDQGGYGYTF; cdr3_nt: TGTGCCAGCAGCCGAGACCAGGGGGGCTATGGCTACACCTTC
d_call: NA; v_call: TRBV19; j_call: TRBJ1-2; clone_size: NA; cdr3_aa: CASSSGGGYTF; cdr3_nt: TGTGCCAGTAGTTCCGGAGGTGGCTACACCTTC
d_call: TRBD1; v_call: TRBV5-6; j_call: TRBJ2-7; clone_size: NA; cdr3_aa: CASSLMTGVSYEQYF; cdr3_nt: TGTGCCAGCAGTTTAATGACAGGGGTCTCCTACGAGCAGTACTTC
d_call: TRBD1; v_call: TRBV6-6; j_call: TRBJ2-1; clone_size: NA; cdr3_aa: CASTYGTGATNEQFF; cdr3_nt: TGTGCCAGCACCTACGGGACAGGGGCCACCAATGAGCAGTTCTTC